Listed below are T cell receptor beta chains from one sample, sequenced in a study of control samples from healthy donors and cancer patients. Method: immunoSEQ multiplex PCR; TCRdb's copy keeps in-frame clones and lacks some. Found here are about 150,000 clones, around 94% of them singletons; the top ten hold 1.1% to 1.5%. Sequencing used blood. The receptors stem from a young woman in good health. Both conserved end residues are part of each CDR3. The D gene is left open where the match is weak. The size entry is marked missing in some rows and otherwise reads once, few, many or a size class.

TRBJ2-2 TRBV2 NA TRBD2 16 TGTGCCAGCGTGGGACAGCGGGGGGGCCACACCGGGGAGCTGTTTTTT CASVGQRGGHTGELFF
TRBJ2-7 TRBV7-9 NA NA 14 TGTGCCAGCAGCTTAGAGGGGGGCCCTTACGAGCAGTACTTC CASSLEGGPYEQYF
TRBJ1-1 TRBV6-5 NA NA 12 TGTGCCAGCACCAATAGTCTTGCTGAAGCTTTCTTT CASTNSLAEAFF
TRBJ1-1 TRBV19 NA NA 13 TGTGCCAGTAGTCTCACAGCGAACACTGAAGCTTTCTTT CASSLTANTEAFF
TRBJ1-5 TRBV7-9 NA NA 19 TGTGCCAGCAGCACGGGGACCCGCCTGAGGGAAGACAGCAATCAGCCCCAGCATTTT CASSTGTRLREDSNQPQHF
TRBJ1-1 TRBV18 NA NA 12 TGTGCCAGCTCACCACCGGGGGTTGAAGCTTTCTTT CASSPPGVEAFF
TRBJ2-7 TRBV28 NA NA 11 TGTGCCAGCAGTCCCCTTTACGAGCAGTACTTC CASSPLYEQYF
TRBJ1-5 TRBV28 NA NA 12 TGTGCCAGCAGTTTCTCTGATCAGCCCCAGCATTTT CASSFSDQPQHF
TRBJ1-2 TRBV7-6 NA NA 15 TGTGCCAGCAGCCAGAACGTTGGACAGAACTATGGCTACACCTTC CASSQNVGQNYGYTF
TRBJ1-2 TRBV6-1 NA TRBD1 15 TGTGCCAGCAGTGAAGCCTACAGGGGGGGGTATGGCTACACCTTC CASSEAYRGGYGYTF
TRBJ1-2 TRBV7-2 NA NA 14 TGTGCCAGCAGCTCTGGGGGCTCGAATAGGGGCTACACCTTC CASSSGGSNRGYTF
TRBJ2-7 TRBV12-3/TRBV12-4 NA NA 13 TGTGCCAGCAGGCCTGGGGGCAGGGAGGAGCAGTACTTC CASRPGGREEQYF
TRBJ2-7 TRBV7-8 NA TRBD1 15 TGTGCCAGCAGCACTGGACAGGTTTTAACGTACGAGCAGTACTTC CASSTGQVLTYEQYF
TRBJ2-6 TRBV28 few NA 15 TGTGCCAGCAGTTTGGGGGGAATGGGGGCCAACGTCCTGACTTTC CASSLGGMGANVLTF
TRBJ1-1 TRBV10-3 once NA 13 TGTGCCATCAGTGTAACCCAAAGGCGTGAAGCTTTCTTT CAISVTQRREAFF
TRBJ2-4 TRBV24-1 NA TRBD1 15 TGTGCCACCAGTGACCACGGGACAGGGAGGAACATTCAGTACTTC CATSDHGTGRNIQYF
TRBJ1-3 TRBV2 NA NA 13 TGTGCCAGCAGTGGAGGGTCCGGAAACACCATATATTTT CASSGGSGNTIYF
TRBJ2-2 TRBV20-1 NA NA 14 TGCAGTGCTAGTGGATCAGGGAGCACCGGGGAGCTGTTTTTT CSASGSGSTGELFF
TRBJ2-5 TRBV7-9 NA NA 12 TGTGCCAGCAGACTAAAGTGGGAGACCCAGTACTTC CASRLKWETQYF
TRBJ1-6 TRBV19 NA TRBD1 15 TGTGCCAGTAGTAGACAGGGGGCTCCAAATTCACCCCTCCACTTT CASSRQGAPNSPLHF
TRBJ1-1 TRBV15 once TRBD1 16 TGTGCCACCAGCAGAAACCGGGGACAGACGAACACTGAAGCTTTCTTT CATSRNRGQTNTEAFF
TRBJ2-2 TRBV4-1 NA NA 15 TGCGCCAGCAGCCAAGATGGGGGTTTGACCGGGGAGCTGTTTTTT CASSQDGGLTGELFF
TRBJ2-5 TRBV7-8 NA NA 14 TGTGCCAGCAGCCCGAACAGGGGAGGAGAGACCCAGTACTTC CASSPNRGGETQYF
TRBJ1-1 TRBV6-5 NA NA 15 TGTGCCAGCAGTTATAAGGGGACGATGAACACTGAAGCTTTCTTT CASSYKGTMNTEAFF
TRBJ1-2 TRBV6-2/TRBV6-3 NA NA 16 TGTGCCAGCAGTTACGTCCGTGGCGGGAACAACTATGGCTACACCTTC CASSYVRGGNNYGYTF
TRBJ2-3 TRBV3-1/TRBV3-2 NA TRBD1 16 TGTGCCAGCAGCCAAGATCGTGGGACAGCCACAGATACGCAGTATTTT CASSQDRGTATDTQYF
TRBJ1-4 TRBV9 NA TRBD1 15 TGTGCCAGCAGCGTAGAAGGACAGGCTAATGAAAAACTGTTTTTT CASSVEGQANEKLFF
TRBJ2-2 TRBV7-9 NA NA 15 TGTGCCAGCAGCGACGTCCCGGCAAACACCGGGGAGCTGTTTTTT CASSDVPANTGELFF
TRBJ2-1 TRBV7-2 NA TRBD1 16 TGTGCCAGCAGCTTAGGGGGGACAGGTACCTACAATGAGCAGTTCTTC CASSLGGTGTYNEQFF
TRBJ1-2 TRBV28 NA TRBD1 19 TGTGCCAGCAGTCCACACCGGGGAGCATCTTGGGACAGGGATGGTGGCTACACCTTC CASSPHRGASWDRDGGYTF
TRBJ2-7 TRBV25-1 NA TRBD2 11 TGTGCCAGCAGTGCAGGCGGGAGTAGTTACTTC CASSAGGSSYF
TRBJ1-1 TRBV28 NA TRBD1 14 TGTGCCAGCAGTTCCCCGGGACAGGGGCCTGAAGCTTTCTTT CASSSPGQGPEAFF
TRBJ2-3 TRBV19 once NA 16 TGTGCCAGTAGTATCGGGCGCACGGGGCTCCCAGATACGCAGTATTTT CASSIGRTGLPDTQYF
TRBJ1-5 TRBV19 NA TRBD1 14 TGTGCCGGAAGGGACAGCGGTATCAATCAGCCCCAGCATTTT CAGRDSGINQPQHF
TRBJ2-7 TRBV7-8 NA NA 15 TGTGCCAGCAGCTTAGATGAAGGGGGGACCTACGAGCAGTACTTC CASSLDEGGTYEQYF
TRBJ1-1 TRBV5-1 NA NA 14 TGCGCCAGCAGCTTAATCGTCAGGGGCCCTGAAGCTTTCTTT CASSLIVRGPEAFF
TRBJ2-1 TRBV10-3 few NA 13 TGTGCCATCAGTGAGGAACGTGGTAATGAGCAGTTCTTC CAISEERGNEQFF
TRBJ2-2 TRBV6-4 NA TRBD1 16 TGTGCCAGCAGTGACTCCTGGCAGGGGGCCACCGGGGAGCTGTTTTTT CASSDSWQGATGELFF
TRBJ1-6 TRBV19 NA NA 17 TGTGCCAGTAGTACCGCCTCGGGTGGCGGATATAATTCACCCCTCCACTTT CASSTASGGGYNSPLHF
TRBJ1-1 TRBV19 NA NA 13 TGTGCCAGTAGTATCACAGGGACCCTTGATGCTTTCTTT CASSITGTLDAFF
TRBJ1-2 TRBV19 NA TRBD1 15 TGTGCCAGTAGTCCCCGACAGGGCCCCTTCTATGGCTACACCTTC CASSPRQGPFYGYTF
TRBJ1-2 TRBV29-1 NA NA 14 TGCAGCGTTTTTCCCGGGGCACTCTCCTATGGCTACACCTTC CSVFPGALSYGYTF
TRBJ1-2 TRBV7-2 NA TRBD1 14 TGTGCCAGCAGCTTAGAGGACAGGGTGGGTGGCTACACCTTC CASSLEDRVGGYTF
TRBJ1-2 TRBV19 NA NA 16 TGTGCCAGTAGTTCCCGAGGGTCGTCAACTAACTATGGCTACACCTTC CASSSRGSSTNYGYTF
TRBJ1-5 TRBV21-1 NA NA 17 TGTGCCAGCAGCAATGCTAGGGGGGGCTTACGCAATCAGCCCCAGCATTTT CASSNARGGLRNQPQHF
TRBJ2-5 TRBV3-1/TRBV3-2 few TRBD2 13 TGTGCCAGCAGCCGACTAGCGGAAGAGACCCAGTACTTC CASSRLAEETQYF
TRBJ1-5 TRBV3-1/TRBV3-2 NA NA 12 TGTGCCAGCAGCCAAAGGGGTCAGCCCCAGCATTTT CASSQRGQPQHF